This TCR beta chain was obtained from a study of post-analysis software for immune sequencing data. Study-wide results and limits: Among about 5 TRBV segments more frequent in patients than controls were TRBV5-6, TRBV5-1 and TRBV20-1.

Included in the TCR beta cDNA libraries were unique molecular identifiers. TCRdb reprocessed the PCR reads with MiXCR, giving one entry per CDR3 protein. The sample lists approximately 690,000 distinct CDR3 sequences; 55% to 60% were seen once. About this clonotype itself: The antigen is not known.

The CDR3 is 13 residues long. Trimming left V 5 bases short and J 9 bases short, with 13 bases between. Germline values: CDR1 SGHVS, CDR2 FQNEAQ. Sequencing was done on a sample of blood. This clonotype was obtained from a girl aged 2 to 10 with multiple sclerosis. The chain has TRBV7-8 and TRBJ2-2; no clear D. CDR3 residues: CASSPTQPRELFF. CDR3 nucleotide sequence: TGTGCCAGCAGCCCAACACAGCCGCGGGAGCTGTTTTTT.